Below are 31 T cell receptor beta chains sequenced from a single sample in a study of cytomegalovirus exposure and HLA in healthy donors. Libraries were prepared by immunoSEQ multiplex PCR; TCRdb keeps only in-frame clonotypes and omits some of them. The sample consists of some 150,000 clones, 86% of them appearing once. The sample taken for sequencing was PBMCs. The receptors here all came from a man between 18 and 29 years old in good health and CMV-seropositive.

This chain uses TRBV18 with TRBJ1-1; TRBD1 matches 10 bases. The J segment lost 4 bases and the V segment lost 5 bases, leaving 4 bases of the junction unmatched. The CDR3 is 14 residues long. CDR1 is KGHSH and CDR2 is LQKENI in the germline V gene. The CDR3 region is CASSAGQGSTEAFF. CDR3 bases: TGTGCCAGCTCAGCGGGACAGGGGAGCACTGAAGCTTTCTTT.

The V and J genes are TRBV5-1 and TRBJ1-2; 7 positions match TRBD1. Germline V lookup: CDR1 SGHRS, CDR2 YFSETQ. Unmatched junction bases numbered 6, after V lost 6 bases and J lost 7 bases. There are 12 residues in the CDR3. Written as DNA, the CDR3 is TGCGCCAGCACCGAACAGGGGTCTGGCTACACCTTC. Translation gives CASTEQGSGYTF.

The chain carries TRBV18 and TRBJ1-5; D remains ambiguous. The CDR3 length is 18 residues. The ends were cut back, 3 bases at V and 4 bases at J, with 22 bases in the middle. In germline, CDR1 is KGHSH, CDR2 LQKENI. Here the CDR3 reads CASSPEGPNEGYNQPQHF. The DNA for the CDR3 is TGTGCCAGCTCACCCGAGGGTCCTAATGAGGGCTATAATCAGCCCCAGCATTTT. Supplemented by reference TRBV18 and TRBJ1-5, the full variable domain reads NAGVMQNPRHLVRRRGQEARLRCSPMKGHSHVYWYRQLPEEGLKFMVYLQKENIIDESGMPKERFSAEFPKEGPSILRIQQVVRGDSAAYFCASSPEGPNEGYNQPQHFGDGTRLSIL.

The gene calls are TRBV7-2 and TRBJ2-6, with D uncertain. The CDR3 consists of 14 residues. The V gene lost 3 bases and the J gene lost 1 base, with 4 bases spanning the gap. Germline V gene data show CDR1 as SGHTA and CDR2 as FQGNSA. In nucleotides, the CDR3 is TGTGCCAGCAGCTTGACATCTGGGGCCAACGTCCTGACTTTC. Translating it yields CASSLTSGANVLTF.

The rearrangement uses TRBV27 and TRBJ2-2; 9 bases map to TRBD1. V lost 5 bases and J lost 3; bases outside the gene matches: 4. Looked up from germline, CDR1 is MNHEY and CDR2 is SMNVEV (reference sequence). The CDR3 is made up of 15 amino acids. CDR3 coding DNA: TGTGCCAGCAGTCTATGGACAGGGGACACCGGGGAGCTGTTTTTT. Its protein is CASSLWTGDTGELFF.

The chain employs TRBV30 and TRBJ2-5, with 7 nucleotides matching TRBD2. This CDR3 contains 13 residues. J lost 5 bases, V lost 3 bases, and 6 bases had no gene match. CDR1 GTSNPN and CDR2 SVGIG come from the germline V gene (reference sequence). The CDR3 protein is CAWSPGGSETQYF. The CDR3 coding sequence is TGTGCCTGGAGCCCGGGGGGATCGGAGACCCAGTACTTC.

This rearrangement joins TRBV5-1 to TRBJ2-5, with D perhaps matching TRBD2 (7 bases). The CDR3 runs to 16 residues. Germline V gene lookup returns CDR1 SGHRS and CDR2 YFSETQ. V lost 4 bases and J 3 bases, leaving 19 bases between the germline ends. CDR3 sequence: CASSLSLGGGEETQYF. DNA of the CDR3: TGCGCCAGCAGCCTTTCCTTGGGGGGGGGCGAAGAGACCCAGTACTTC.

The chain joins TRBV5-3 to TRBJ2-7; maybe TRBD1 (6 bases). TRBV5-3 is placed among ORFs of uncertain function. The V end was cut by 10 bases, the J end by 2 bases, with 16 bases between. CDR3 length: 13 residues. The CDR3, as DNA: TGTGCCGCCCCAGGGGTGCGGCCCTACGAGCAGTACTTC. Protein sequence: CAAPGVRPYEQYF.

This chain connects TRBV5-1 to TRBJ1-1; a weak D match, TRBD1 (5 bases). The CDR3 sequence is 15 residues long. Germline V gives CDR1 SGHRS, CDR2 YFSETQ. With 4 bases removed from V and 4 bases from J, the gap between germline ends came to 17 bases. The CDR3: CASSPSSGGGTEAFF. For the CDR3, the DNA is TGCGCCAGCAGCCCCTCTTCGGGGGGGGGCACTGAAGCTTTCTTT. The whole variable domain, remainder taken from reference TRBV5-1 and TRBJ1-1, is KAGVTQTPRYLIKTRGQQVTLSCSPISGHRSVSWYQQTPGQGLQFLFEYFSETQRNKGNFPGRFSGRQFSNSRSEMNVSTLELGDSALYLCASSPSSGGGTEAFFGQGTRLTVV.

V gene TRBV12-5 combines with J gene TRBJ2-1; D may be TRBD1 (8 bases). The length of the CDR3 is 15 residues. Germline V gives CDR1 LGHNT, CDR2 FRNRAP. V lost 6 bases to trimming and J lost 6 bases, with 18 bases between them. In nucleotides, the CDR3 is TGTGCTAGTGGCCTGAGCGGGACAGGTAGCAATGAGCAGTTCTTC. Residues: CASGLSGTGSNEQFF.

The chain has TRBV2 and TRBJ1-2; TRBD1 might be the D (5 bases). Trimming removed 6 bases from V and 4 bases from J, with 15 bases in between. The CDR3 runs to 14 residues. Germline V CDR1 and CDR2: SNHLY, FYNNEI. CDR3 protein: CASSRGAGSYGYTF. The CDR3 coding sequence is TGTGCCAGCAGCCGCGGGGCCGGTAGCTATGGCTACACCTTC.

V and J are TRBV4-3 and TRBJ2-7; the D gene is possibly TRBD2 (5 bases). The germline V gene encodes CDR1 LGHNA and CDR2 YSLEER. Trimming pared 0 bases from V and 0 bases from J, leaving 12 bases between. CDR3 length: 16 residues. DNA of the CDR3: TGCGCCAGCAGCCAAGATGAGGGTTCGGGCTCCTACGAGCAGTACTTC. As protein: CASSQDEGSGSYEQYF.

The chain is built from TRBV7-9 and TRBJ1-1; D remains ambiguous. CDR1 is SEHNR, CDR2 FQNEAQ, per germline (reference sequence). The CDR3 is made up of 15 amino acids. Trimming shortened V by 5 bases and J by 2 bases, and 15 bases separated the two germline ends. CDR3 bases: TGTGCCAGCAGCCAAGGCGGGGATCCCAACACTGAAGCTTTCTTT. This sequence encodes CASSQGGDPNTEAFF.

The chain carries TRBV27 and TRBJ1-1; TRBD1 is a possible D gene (5 bases). CDR1 MNHEY and CDR2 SMNVEV come from the germline V gene (reference sequence). This CDR3 comprises 16 residues. Trimming took 5 bases from V and 0 from J, leaving 16 bases between them. The DNA of the CDR3 is TGTGCCAGCAGTCGGGGGACGGGGATGATGAACACTGAAGCTTTCTTT. It is translated as CASSRGTGMMNTEAFF.

The chain is built from TRBV18 and TRBJ1-3, with no clear D. Germline CDR1 is KGHSH and CDR2 is LQKENI. V was cut by 9 bases and J by 0 bases, with 15 bases left in between. The CDR3 runs to 15 residues. The chain's CDR3 is CASSPRGSSGNTIYF. In nucleotides, the CDR3 is TGTGCCAGTTCTCCCAGAGGTAGCTCTGGAAACACCATATATTTT.

The CDR3 reads CASSLGTSGATDTQYF. CDR3 sequence (DNA): TGTGCCAGCAGCCTGGGGACTAGCGGGGCCACAGATACGCAGTATTTT. The rearrangement joins TRBV5-4 to TRBJ2-3; 13 bases map to TRBD2. Germline loops: CDR1 SGHNT, CDR2 YYREEE (reference sequence). CDR3 length: 16 amino acids. J lost 2 bases, V lost 4 bases, and 4 bases had no gene match.

The chain joins TRBV5-1 to TRBJ1-1; D is undetermined. Germline V gene data show CDR1 as SGHRS and CDR2 as YFSETQ. V was shortened by 3 bases and J by 4 bases, with 13 bases between the two germline ends. This CDR3 comprises 14 residues. This CDR3 reads CASSSLGGPTEAFF. CDR3 DNA: TGCGCCAGCAGCTCGCTTGGAGGCCCCACTGAAGCTTTCTTT.

The table lists this clone with a count of one. This chain joins TRBV7-3 and TRBJ2-1, with 12 nucleotides matching TRBD1. Losses at the gene ends were 4 bases for V and 8 bases for J; bases not matched to a gene: 3. The germline CDR1 and CDR2 sequences are SGHTA and FQGTGA. CDR3 length: 14 residues. The CDR3, as DNA: TGTGCCAGCAGCTCGGGACAGGGGGCTGATGAGCAGTTCTTC. It encodes CASSSGQGADEQFF.

CDR3 nucleotides: TGTGCCAGCAGTCCGACAGGGGGCTCTGGCTACACCTTC. Translated, it gives CASSPTGGSGYTF. The gene calls are TRBV7-9 and TRBJ1-2; TRBD1 aligns across 10 bases. The CDR3 is 13 residues long. V was pared by 6 bases and J by 7 bases, with 5 bases of the junction left unmatched. CDR1 and CDR2 (germline): SEHNR, FQNEAQ (reference sequence).

V and J are TRBV5-5 and TRBJ1-5; D is undetermined. Germline V CDR1 and CDR2: SGHKS, YYEKEE (reference sequence). This CDR3 has 15 residues. The V gene lost 4 bases and the J gene lost 2 bases, with 13 bases spanning the gap. This CDR3 is CASSIDIGGNQPQHF. CDR3 DNA: TGTGCCAGCAGCATAGACATTGGCGGCAATCAGCCCCAGCATTTT.

This chain links TRBV4-3 with TRBJ2-1; weak D call: TRBD2 (6 bases). Trimming stripped 3 bases from V and 5 bases from J, with 17 bases between. Germline CDR1 LGHNA, CDR2 YSLEER. The CDR3 covers 16 residues. CDR3 bases: TGCGCCAGCAGCCACGGGTGGACTAAACCTAACAATGAGCAGTTCTTC. It is translated as CASSHGWTKPNNEQFF.

This clone was picked up one time. For the CDR3, the DNA is TGTGCCAGCAGCTTGGGGGGAGACTACAATGAGCAGTTCTTC. Its protein product is CASSLGGDYNEQFF. The gene calls are TRBV5-4 and TRBJ2-1; TRBD2 is a possible D gene (5 bases). Trimming left V 0 bases short and J 3 bases short, with 7 bases between. There are 14 residues in the CDR3. CDR1 is SGHNT, CDR2 YYREEE, per germline (reference sequence). The full variable domain, with the rest looked up from reference TRBV5-4 and TRBJ2-1, is ETGVTQSPTHLIKTRGQQVTLRCSSQSGHNTVSWYQQALGQGPQFIFQYYREEENGRGNFPPRFSGLQFPNYSSELNVNALELDDSALYLCASSLGGDYNEQFFGPGTRLTVL.

CDR3 sequence: CASSLIASGANTGELFF. For the CDR3, the DNA is TGCGCCAGCAGCTTAATCGCTAGCGGGGCGAACACCGGGGAGCTGTTTTTT. The chain employs TRBV5-1 and TRBJ2-2; 9 bases align to TRBD2. The germline gives CDR1 SGHRS, CDR2 YFSETQ. This CDR3 comprises 17 residues. Losses at the gene ends were 2 bases for V and 0 bases for J; bases not matched to a gene: 5.

This rearrangement joins TRBV7-3 to TRBJ2-3, with TRBD1 as a possible D gene (5 bases). The germline V gene encodes CDR1 SGHTA and CDR2 FQGTGA. Trimming stripped 1 base from V and 4 bases from J, with 9 bases between. This CDR3 is built from 14 residues. CDR3 sequence: CASSLIWGSDTQYF. The CDR3 DNA follows: TGTGCCAGCAGCTTAATTTGGGGCTCAGATACGCAGTATTTT.

By its share, this clone is medium-sized. The gene calls are TRBV7-3 and TRBJ2-7; 8 nucleotides align to TRBD1. CDR3 size: 17 residues. Germline assignment: CDR1 SGHTA and CDR2 FQGTGA. V dropped 4 bases and J dropped 4; count of bases not matched to a gene: 15. The CDR3: CASSSHLLDRDIYEQYF. In DNA, the CDR3 is TGTGCCAGCAGCTCCCACCTACTGGACAGGGATATTTACGAGCAGTACTTC. The entire variable domain, with the rest obtained from reference TRBV7-3 and TRBJ2-7, is as follows: GAGVSQTPSNKVTEKGKYVELRCDPISGHTALYWYRQSLGQGPEFLIYFQGTGAADDSGLPNDRFFAVRPEGSVSTLKIQRTERGDSAVYLCASSSHLLDRDIYEQYFGPGTRLTVT.

The chain employs TRBV10-3 and TRBJ1-1; no firm D call. Germline V gene data show CDR1 as ENHRY and CDR2 as SYGVKD. V lost 2 bases to trimming and J lost 4 bases, with 14 bases between them. CDR3 size: 15 residues. CDR3 loop: CAISEPGGSGTEAFF. The CDR3 DNA reads TGTGCCATCAGTGAGCCTGGAGGAAGTGGCACTGAAGCTTTCTTT.

The J gene is TRBJ2-7, the V gene TRBV6-5, with 7 bases lining up with TRBD1. Germline-derived CDR1 and CDR2 are MNHEY and SVGAGI. This CDR3 has 15 residues. Trimming cost V 4 bases and J 5 bases; bases outside gene matches: 11. In nucleotides, the CDR3 is TGTGCCAGCAGTTTCGACAGGGCCGAGAGGCACGAGCAGTACTTC. Translation: CASSFDRAERHEQYF.

This chain joins TRBV30 and TRBJ2-3; 13 bases fit TRBD2. The CDR3 length is 16 residues. The V gene's germline CDR1 is GTSNPN and CDR2 SVGIG (reference sequence). V was clipped by 3 bases and J by 4 bases; unmatched bases: 7. CDR3 nucleotide sequence: TGTGCCTGGAGCCAAGGACTAGCGGGAGCCGCAGATACGCAGTATTTT. Residues: CAWSQGLAGAADTQYF. Combining the CDR3 with reference TRBV30 and TRBJ2-3 gives the whole variable domain SQTIHQWPATLVQPVGSPLSLECTVEGTSNPNLYWYRQAAGRGLQLLFYSVGIGQISSEVPQNLSASRPQDRQFILSSKKLLLSDSGFYLCAWSQGLAGAADTQYFGPGTRLTVL.

The genes are TRBV29-1 and TRBJ1-2, with a possible D match to TRBD1 (5 bases). The length of the CDR3 is 11 residues. Germline V CDR1 and CDR2: SQVTM, ANQGSEA. The V and J ends lost 5 bases and 8 bases respectively, with 12 bases between them. The CDR3 is CSVSGTVGYTF. Here the CDR3 DNA reads TGCAGCGTTTCCGGGACTGTAGGCTACACCTTC. The full variable domain, in which reference TRBV29-1 and TRBJ1-2 provide the parts outside the CDR3, is SAVISQKPSRDICQRGTSLTIQCQVDSQVTMMFWYRQQPGQSLTLIATANQGSEATYESGFVIDKFPISRPNLTFSTLTVSNMSPEDSSIYLCSVSGTVGYTFGSGTRLTVV.

The genes are TRBV7-2 and TRBJ2-7, with 9 nucleotides matching TRBD2. The CDR3 runs to 15 residues. Per the germline V gene, CDR1 is SGHTA and CDR2 is FQGNSA. The ends lost 5 bases at V and 5 bases at J; junction bases unmatched: 10. In nucleotides, the CDR3 is TGTGCCAGCAGCCCGCGGGGGGGCCGAATTAACGAGCAGTACTTC. Amino acids: CASSPRGGRINEQYF. Full variable domain (outside the CDR3, taken from reference TRBV7-2 and TRBJ2-7): GAGVSQSPSNKVTEKGKDVELRCDPISGHTALYWYRQSLGQGLEFLIYFQGNSAPDKSGLPSDRFSAERTGGSVSTLTIQRTQQEDSAVYLCASSPRGGRINEQYFGPGTRLTVT.

The sample holds one count of this clone. This chain connects TRBV7-9 to TRBJ1-2; 9 nucleotides match TRBD1. Germline-derived CDR1 and CDR2 are SEHNR and FQNEAQ (reference sequence). Trimming cost V 1 base and J 4 bases; bases outside gene matches: 10. The CDR3 sequence is 17 residues long. CDR3 protein: CASSLGGQGVIVYGYTF. CDR3 DNA sequence: TGTGCCAGCAGCTTAGGGGGACAGGGAGTAATTGTCTATGGCTACACCTTC.